This T cell receptor beta chain was sequenced during a study of shared clonotypes between healthy human individuals. The study's findings and limits: Approximately 5.1% was the fraction of naive CD4 clonotypes found shared across a few donors.

The protocol was immunoSEQ multiplex PCR, while the TCRdb copy is restricted to in-frame clones and leaves out a portion. The table shows about a million clones, with approximately 80% occurring only once. J gave up 4 bases and V 1 base, and 5 bases lay outside the gene matches. This CDR3 has 15 amino acids. Germline V lookup: CDR1 LGHNA, CDR2 YSLEER. Concerning this clone itself: Antigen unknown.

The chain has TRBV4-3 and TRBJ2-7; 9 nucleotides agree with TRBD1. Sequencing was carried out using memory CD4+ T cells from PBMCs. Noted subset: CD45RA-negative fraction. The clonotype comes from a man in his late teens or twenties in good health. Some clones in this sample may be carry-over from other donors' samples. In nucleotides, the CDR3 is TGCGCCAGCAGCCAAGGGGACAGGGTGGGTTACGAGCAGTACTTC. This encodes CASSQGDRVGYEQYF.